The clone carrying this T cell receptor beta chain was seen at least ten times. Both iRepertoire HTBI primers and Arm-PCR of CDR3 regions were used to build the TCR beta libraries. TCRdb re-called the multiplex PCR reads with MiXCR, one entry per CDR3 protein. The sample carries about 560,000 distinct CDR3 sequences, 15% to 20% recorded once. Time point denoted: newly diagnosed GD, antithyroid drugs for less than 3 months. RNA from PBMCs was the source of the TCR library. The data were taken from a study of regulatory T cells in long-lasting Graves disease. Separately, the same data were catalogued under a study of T cells in Graves' hyperthyroidism and ophthalmopathy. That work contributes: The study excluded patients with uncontrolled infection, other autoimmune disease, pregnancy or lactation. Stable hyperthyroidism was told apart from ophthalmopathy by a model built on 13 V-J features.

The sequences come from peripheral blood mononuclear cells (PBMCs), collected at new diagnosis, from a patient treated with antithyroid drugs. The source is a man between 18 and 29 years old with Graves disease.

The CDR3 DNA reads TGTGCCAGCAGCCCCGGGACAGAGGAAGCCCAGTACTTC. Its protein is CASSPGTEEAQYF. V and J are TRBV7-2 and TRBJ2-5; 7 bases agree with TRBD1. There are 13 residues in the CDR3. The trim removed 5 bases at V and 9 bases at J, leaving 9 bases unmatched. Germline CDR1 is SGHTA and CDR2 is FQGNSA.